These 11 T cell receptor beta chains came from one sample sequenced in a study of T-cell memory formation after mild COVID-19. TCRdb called the 5' RACE reads again in MiXCR, with one record for every CDR3 protein. Of under 50,000 distinct CDR3 sequences in the sample, 8.5% to 10% were seen once. The sequencing sample was made of PBMCs or a T cell subset sorted from them (not recorded which). The receptor source for this set is an adult woman who had mild COVID-19 (a few samples of this study predate the infection). Cell type and time point are not known.

The chain is built from TRBV6-5 and TRBJ2-7, with D unresolved. The CDR3 sequence is 13 residues long. Trimming cost V 0 bases and J 4 bases, with 7 bases left between them. The germline CDR1 and CDR2 sequences are MNHEY and SVGAGI. The chain's CDR3 is CASSYSAEYEQYF. In DNA form, the CDR3 reads TGTGCCAGCAGTTACTCAGCAGAGTACGAGCAGTACTTC.

This clonotype has only a few counts. V gene TRBV20-1 combines with J gene TRBJ2-1; no clear D gene. CDR1 and CDR2 (germline): DFQATT, SNEGSKA (reference sequence). V lost 3 bases, J lost 4 bases, and 10 bases lay in between. The CDR3 has 13 amino acids. The CDR3 DNA reads as TGCAGTGCTAGTGCTAGGCCATACAATGAGCAGTTCTTC. Translated: CSASARPYNEQFF.

This clonotype was observed a few times. This chain links TRBV25-1 with TRBJ1-1; D perhaps matches TRBD1 (6 bases). Germline V gene sequence: CDR1 MGHDK, CDR2 SYGVNS. The CDR3 spans 14 residues. Deletions cut 3 bases from V and 6 bases from J, with 14 bases between. This CDR3 is CASSEWRDTAEAFF. The CDR3 region has the DNA TGTGCCAGCAGTGAGTGGCGGGACACCGCTGAAGCTTTCTTT.

The rearrangement joins TRBV20-1 to TRBJ2-3, with TRBD2 identical over 7 bases. CDR1 and CDR2 (germline): DFQATT, SNEGSKA (reference sequence). CDR3 length: 16 amino acids. V gave up 0 bases and J gave up 4 bases; unmatched junction bases: 10. The CDR3: CSARDRGGGDSDTQYF. The CDR3 DNA sequence: TGCAGTGCTAGAGATAGAGGCGGGGGAGACTCAGATACGCAGTATTTT.

A few counts support this clonotype. The chain uses TRBV24-1 and TRBJ2-3; D remains ambiguous. Trimming shortened V by 5 bases and J by 3 bases, and 5 bases separated the two germline ends. The CDR3 contains 12 residues. From germline, CDR1 is KGHDR and CDR2 SFDVKD. The CDR3 DNA reads TGTGCCACCAGTGTTGGTACAGATACGCAGTATTTT. This encodes CATSVGTDTQYF.

This clonotype was seen at least ten times. The rearrangement links TRBV7-2 to TRBJ2-7; D could derive from TRBD1 or TRBD2 (7 bases each). V was cut by 1 base and J by 2 bases, with 18 bases left in between. The CDR3 contains 17 residues. CDR1 and CDR2 from the germline V gene are SGHTA and FQGNSA. The CDR3 loop reads CASSLVLAGGVPYEQYF. The CDR3 DNA is TGTGCCAGCAGCTTAGTCCTTGCAGGGGGGGTACCCTACGAGCAGTACTTC.

This clonotype was observed many times. The chain employs TRBV29-1 and TRBJ1-2; TRBD1 matches at 8 bases. Germline V gene lookup returns CDR1 SQVTM and CDR2 ANQGSEA. Trimming took 4 bases from V and 3 from J; bases not matched to a gene: 4. This CDR3 is built from 13 residues. The CDR3 loop is CSVGTGIHYGYTF. The CDR3 DNA reads TGCAGCGTTGGGACAGGGATTCACTATGGCTACACCTTC. The full variable domain, rest sourced from reference TRBV29-1 and TRBJ1-2, is SAVISQKPSRDICQRGTSLTIQCQVDSQVTMMFWYRQQPGQSLTLIATANQGSEATYESGFVIDKFPISRPNLTFSTLTVSNMSPEDSSIYLCSVGTGIHYGYTFGSGTRLTVV.

The genes are TRBV12-3 or TRBV12-4 and TRBJ2-1, with TRBD1 matching 8 bases. The CDR3 covers 15 residues. V shed 6 bases, J shed 8 bases, and the junction held 12 bases outside the gene matches. The CDR3 sequence is CASRPGQVTLDEQFF. The CDR3 DNA follows: TGTGCCAGCAGACCGGGACAGGTGACATTGGATGAGCAGTTCTTC.

Only a few counts were recorded for this clonotype. This rearrangement joins TRBV12-3 or TRBV12-4 to TRBJ2-5; 13 bases are shared with TRBD2. The CDR3 spans 11 residues. V lost 4 bases and J lost 14; bases outside the gene matches: 1. The CDR3 loop is CASSSGLAGYF. The CDR3 region has the DNA TGTGCCAGCAGTTCGGGACTAGCGGGATACTTC.

In this sample, this clonotype turned up many times. This chain links TRBV3-1 with TRBJ2-1, with TRBD1 identical over 9 bases. The junction had 6 bases not matched to a gene; V was cut back by 3 bases and J by 9 bases. This CDR3 spans 14 amino acids. Germline V gene lookup returns CDR1 LGHDT and CDR2 YNNKEL (reference sequence). CDR3 DNA: TGTGCCAGCAGCCAGATTACAGGGGGCGGTGAGCAGTTCTTC. It is translated as CASSQITGGGEQFF.

This clonotype was detected many times. The CDR3 here is CASSETSGRGYEQYF. The CDR3 bases are TGTGCCAGCAGCGAGACTAGCGGGAGGGGCTACGAGCAGTACTTC. This chain links TRBV7-8 with TRBJ2-7; 14 bases are a match to TRBD2. The CDR3 runs 15 residues. V trimming: 5 bases; J trimming: 3 bases; junction bases outside the gene matches: 3. From germline, CDR1 is SGHVS and CDR2 FQNEAQ.